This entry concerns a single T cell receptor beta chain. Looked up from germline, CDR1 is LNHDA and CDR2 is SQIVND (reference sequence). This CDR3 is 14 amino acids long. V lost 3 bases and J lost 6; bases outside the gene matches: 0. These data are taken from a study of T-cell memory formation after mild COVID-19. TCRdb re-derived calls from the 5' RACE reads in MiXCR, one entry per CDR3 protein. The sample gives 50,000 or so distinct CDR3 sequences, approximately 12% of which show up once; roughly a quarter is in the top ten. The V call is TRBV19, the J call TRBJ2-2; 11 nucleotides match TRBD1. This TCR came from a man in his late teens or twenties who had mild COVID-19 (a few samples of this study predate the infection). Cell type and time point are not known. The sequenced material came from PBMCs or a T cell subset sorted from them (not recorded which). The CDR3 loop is CASSMGQGAGELFF. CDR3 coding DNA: TGTGCCAGTAGTATGGGACAGGGGGCCGGGGAGCTGTTTTTT.